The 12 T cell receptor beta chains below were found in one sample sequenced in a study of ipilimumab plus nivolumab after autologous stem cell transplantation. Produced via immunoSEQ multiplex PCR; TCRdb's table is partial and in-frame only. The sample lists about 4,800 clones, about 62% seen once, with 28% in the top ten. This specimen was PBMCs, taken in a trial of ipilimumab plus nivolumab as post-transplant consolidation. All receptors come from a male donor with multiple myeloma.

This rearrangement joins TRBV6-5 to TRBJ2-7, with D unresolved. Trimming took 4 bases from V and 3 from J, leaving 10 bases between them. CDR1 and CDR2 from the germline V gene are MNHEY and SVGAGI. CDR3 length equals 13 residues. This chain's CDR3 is CASSWQINYEQYF. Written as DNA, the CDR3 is TGTGCCAGCAGTTGGCAGATAAACTACGAGCAGTACTTC.

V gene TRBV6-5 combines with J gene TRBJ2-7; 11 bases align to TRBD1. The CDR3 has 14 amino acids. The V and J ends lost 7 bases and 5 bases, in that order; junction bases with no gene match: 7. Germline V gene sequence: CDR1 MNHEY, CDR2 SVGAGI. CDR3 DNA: TGTGCCAGCACCGGGACAGGGGGTCCCAACGAGCAGTACTTC. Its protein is CASTGTGGPNEQYF.

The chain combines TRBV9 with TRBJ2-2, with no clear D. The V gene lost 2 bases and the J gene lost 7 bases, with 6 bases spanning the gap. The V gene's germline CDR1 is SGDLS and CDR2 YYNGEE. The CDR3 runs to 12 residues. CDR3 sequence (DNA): TGTGCCAGCAGCGTTGGGGTCGGGGAGCTGTTTTTT. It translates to CASSVGVGELFF.

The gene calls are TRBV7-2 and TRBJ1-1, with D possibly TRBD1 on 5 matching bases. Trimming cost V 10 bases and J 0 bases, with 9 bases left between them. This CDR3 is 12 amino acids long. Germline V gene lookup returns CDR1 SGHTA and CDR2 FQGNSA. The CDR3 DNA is TGTGCCAACGGGGACCTGAACACTGAAGCTTTCTTT. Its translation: CANGDLNTEAFF. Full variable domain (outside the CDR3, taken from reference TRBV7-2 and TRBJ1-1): GAGVSQSPSNKVTEKGKDVELRCDPISGHTALYWYRQSLGQGLEFLIYFQGNSAPDKSGLPSDRFSAERTGGSVSTLTIQRTQQEDSAVYLCANGDLNTEAFFGQGTRLTVV.

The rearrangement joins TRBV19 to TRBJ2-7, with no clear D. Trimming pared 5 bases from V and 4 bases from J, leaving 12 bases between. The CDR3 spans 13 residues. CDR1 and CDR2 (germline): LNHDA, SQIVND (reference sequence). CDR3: CASSVRNFYEQYF. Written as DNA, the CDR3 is TGTGCCAGTAGTGTCCGGAACTTTTACGAGCAGTACTTC.

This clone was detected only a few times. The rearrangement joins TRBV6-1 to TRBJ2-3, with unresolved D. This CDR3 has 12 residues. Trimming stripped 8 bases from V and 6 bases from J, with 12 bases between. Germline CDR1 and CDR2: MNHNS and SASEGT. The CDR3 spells CASGLGSDTQYF. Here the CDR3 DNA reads TGTGCCAGCGGGCTAGGCAGCGATACGCAGTATTTT.

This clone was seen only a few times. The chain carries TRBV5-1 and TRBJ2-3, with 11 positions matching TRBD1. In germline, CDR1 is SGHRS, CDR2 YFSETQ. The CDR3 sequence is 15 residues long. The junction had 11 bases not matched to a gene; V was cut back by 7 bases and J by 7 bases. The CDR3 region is CASSWTGGDQNTQYF. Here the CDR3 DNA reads TGCGCCAGCTCCTGGACAGGGGGCGATCAGAATACGCAGTATTTT.

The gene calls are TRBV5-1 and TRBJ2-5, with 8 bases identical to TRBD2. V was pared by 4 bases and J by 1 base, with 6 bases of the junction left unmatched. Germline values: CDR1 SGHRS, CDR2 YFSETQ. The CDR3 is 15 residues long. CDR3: CASSLLAGTQETQYF. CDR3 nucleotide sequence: TGCGCCAGCAGCCTTTTAGCGGGGACCCAAGAGACCCAGTACTTC.

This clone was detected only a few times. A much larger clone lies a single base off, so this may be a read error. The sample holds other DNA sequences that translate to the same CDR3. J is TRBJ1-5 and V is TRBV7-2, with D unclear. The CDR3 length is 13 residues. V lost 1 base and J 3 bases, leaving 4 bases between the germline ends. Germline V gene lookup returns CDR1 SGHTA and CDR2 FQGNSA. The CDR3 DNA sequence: TGTGCCAGCAGCTTAGGCCCCAATCAGCCCCAGCATTTT. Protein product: CASSLGPNQPQHF. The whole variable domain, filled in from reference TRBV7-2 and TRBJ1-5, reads GAGVSQSPSNKVTEKGKDVELRCDPISGHTALYWYRQSLGQGLEFLIYFQGNSAPDKSGLPSDRFSAERTGGSVSTLTIQRTQQEDSAVYLCASSLGPNQPQHFGDGTRLSIL.

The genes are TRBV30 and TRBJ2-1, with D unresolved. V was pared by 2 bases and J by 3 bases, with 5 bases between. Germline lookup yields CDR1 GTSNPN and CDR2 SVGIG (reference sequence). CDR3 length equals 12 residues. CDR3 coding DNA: TGTGCCTGGAGTATAGGCTACAATGAGCAGTTCTTC. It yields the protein CAWSIGYNEQFF.

The CDR3 region is CASSLEAGASEKLFF. The CDR3 coding sequence is TGCGCCAGCAGCTTGGAAGCAGGGGCGAGTGAAAAACTGTTTTTT. V usage is TRBV5-1 and J usage is TRBJ1-4, with D possibly matching TRBD1 (6 bases). Germline assignment: CDR1 SGHRS and CDR2 YFSETQ. V gave up 0 bases and J gave up 7 bases, with 13 bases separating them. The CDR3 consists of 15 residues.

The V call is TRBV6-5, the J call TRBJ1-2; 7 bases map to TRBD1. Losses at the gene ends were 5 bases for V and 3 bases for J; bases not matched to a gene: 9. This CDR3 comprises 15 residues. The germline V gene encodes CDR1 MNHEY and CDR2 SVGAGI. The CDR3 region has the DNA TGTGCCAGCAGTCTAGACAGGGAGGTAGACTATGGCTACACCTTC. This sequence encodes CASSLDREVDYGYTF.